These 22 T cell receptor beta chains came from one sample sequenced in a study of blood T cell repertoires in COVID-19. TCRdb's copy holds only in-frame clones and misses some; the assay was immunoSEQ multiplex PCR. The sample comprises approximately 200,000 clones, around four fifths of which are singletons, and under 5.5% rests with the top ten. Material for sequencing was peripheral blood. These receptors all stem from a woman under 40 with acute or convalescent COVID-19.

The V and J genes are TRBV7-9 and TRBJ1-2, with a possible D match to TRBD1 (6 bases). The length of the CDR3 is 14 residues. V lost 5 bases and J 6 bases, leaving 16 bases between the germline ends. The germline gives CDR1 SEHNR, CDR2 FQNEAQ (reference sequence). CDR3 sequence (DNA): TGTGCCAGCAGCCCCGACGACAGGAGGCATGGCTACACCTTC. Amino acids: CASSPDDRRHGYTF.

This sequence joins TRBV29-1 and TRBJ1-4; a possible D gene is TRBD1 (6 bases). This CDR3 contains 13 residues. The V end was cut by 4 bases, the J end by 4 bases, with 10 bases between. From germline, CDR1 is SQVTM and CDR2 ANQGSEA. The CDR3 region is CSVGRGYNEKLFF. The CDR3 DNA is TGCAGCGTTGGAAGGGGGTATAATGAAAAACTGTTTTTT.

This clone was detected only a few times. The chain links TRBV19 to TRBJ1-5; 8 nucleotides agree with TRBD1. Germline trimming cut 4 bases from V and 2 bases from J; bases unmatched to any gene: 4. The CDR3 covers 15 residues. In germline, CDR1 is LNHDA, CDR2 SQIVND (reference sequence). CDR3 in DNA: TGTGCCAGTAGTAGAACGGACAGGGGCAATCAGCCCCAGCATTTT. This encodes CASSRTDRGNQPQHF.

This sequence joins TRBV7-3 and TRBJ2-1; D is unresolved. CDR1 is SGHTA and CDR2 is FQGTGA in the germline V gene. The length of the CDR3 is 13 residues. Trimming shortened V by 4 bases and J by 5 bases, and 9 bases separated the two germline ends. Here the CDR3 DNA reads TGTGCCAGCAGCTCCAGGATGGACAATGAGCAGTTCTTC. Protein: CASSSRMDNEQFF.

This chain joins TRBV27 and TRBJ2-3; D gene unclear. The V gene's germline CDR1 is MNHEY and CDR2 SMNVEV (reference sequence). The CDR3 runs to 14 residues. The V and J ends lost 6 bases and 2 bases respectively, with 12 bases between them. The CDR3 is CASRGDFITDTQYF. CDR3 in DNA: TGTGCCAGCAGAGGCGACTTTATCACAGATACGCAGTATTTT.

This clone has only a few counts. This chain uses TRBV5-1 with TRBJ1-4; D is uncertain. From germline, CDR1 is SGHRS and CDR2 YFSETQ. The CDR3 totals 14 residues. The V end was cut by 1 base, the J end by 6 bases, with 10 bases between. CDR3 sequence: CASSLRGMDEKLFF. The CDR3 DNA is TGCGCCAGCAGCTTGAGAGGGATGGATGAAAAACTGTTTTTT.

This chain connects TRBV28 to TRBJ2-7; D remains ambiguous. V was pared by 6 bases and J by 6 bases, with 18 bases between. Germline V gene data show CDR1 as MDHEN and CDR2 as SYDVKM. CDR3 length equals 14 residues. The CDR3 region is CASSPADGYGEQYF. DNA for the CDR3: TGTGCCAGCAGCCCTGCCGACGGGTATGGCGAGCAGTACTTC.

The gene calls are TRBV4-2 and TRBJ2-3, with 7 bases fitting TRBD1. Germline V lookup: CDR1 LGHNA, CDR2 YNFKEQ. With 2 bases clipped from V and 2 bases from J, the junction kept 7 bases outside the gene matches. The length of the CDR3 is 16 residues. The CDR3 sequence is CASSQNHRGITDTQYF. CDR3 nucleotide sequence: TGTGCCAGCAGCCAAAATCACAGGGGCATCACAGATACGCAGTATTTT.

V usage is TRBV28 and J usage is TRBJ2-7; D is ambiguous. The CDR3 has 11 amino acids. The V end lost 8 bases, the J end lost 5 bases, and 10 bases lay between the germline ends. Looked up from germline, CDR1 is MDHEN and CDR2 is SYDVKM. CDR3 region: CASGTPHEQYF. The CDR3 bases are TGTGCCAGCGGCACCCCACACGAGCAGTACTTC. The entire variable domain, with the rest obtained from reference TRBV28 and TRBJ2-7, is as follows: DVKVTQSSRYLVKRTGEKVFLECVQDMDHENMFWYRQDPGLGLRLIYFSYDVKMKEKGDIPEGYSVSREKKERFSLILESASTNQTSMYLCASGTPHEQYFGPGTRLTVT.

The gene calls are TRBV7-9 and TRBJ1-2, with TRBD1 identical over 7 bases. J gave up 7 bases and V 5 bases, and 16 bases lay outside the gene matches. CDR1 and CDR2 from the germline V gene are SEHNR and FQNEAQ (reference sequence). CDR3 length: 16 amino acids. The DNA of the CDR3 is TGTGCCAGCAGCGCCCAACCCGACAGGGTAAGAGGTGGCTACACCTTC. Protein product: CASSAQPDRVRGGYTF.

This chain connects TRBV11-2 to TRBJ2-7, with a possible D match to TRBD1 (6 bases). This CDR3 is 16 amino acids long. Germline lookup yields CDR1 SGHAT and CDR2 FQNNGV. The ends were cut back, 4 bases at V and 0 bases at J, with 16 bases in the middle. The DNA of the CDR3 is TGTGCCAGCAGCTCAAGGGGGAGTTTACCCTCCTACGAGCAGTACTTC. The encoded protein is CASSSRGSLPSYEQYF.

The chain uses TRBV27 and TRBJ1-2; D uncertain. The length of the CDR3 is 10 residues. Deletions cut 4 bases from V and 6 bases from J, with 3 bases between. Looked up from germline, CDR1 is MNHEY and CDR2 is SMNVEV (reference sequence). This chain's CDR3 is CASSYNGYTF. For the CDR3, the DNA is TGTGCCAGCAGTTACAATGGCTACACCTTC.

This clone showed up just once. This rearrangement joins TRBV4-3 to TRBJ1-2, with D unclear. The length of the CDR3 is 16 residues. The germline V gene encodes CDR1 LGHNA and CDR2 YSLEER. The V and J ends lost 0 bases and 4 bases respectively, with 15 bases between them. The CDR3 bases are TGCGCCAGCAGCCAAGAATCGAATCAGGCGGGCTATGGCTACACCTTC. Translated: CASSQESNQAGYGYTF.

V is TRBV19 and J is TRBJ1-5; 10 nucleotides line up with TRBD1. Germline V gives CDR1 LNHDA, CDR2 SQIVND (reference sequence). The CDR3 loop spans 16 amino acids. V dropped 3 bases and J dropped 4; count of bases not matched to a gene: 6. The CDR3 loop is CASSIGTGATNQPQHF. The CDR3 nucleotides read TGTGCCAGTAGTATCGGGACAGGGGCTACAAATCAGCCCCAGCATTTT.

The genes are TRBV19 and TRBJ1-5; D unresolved. The CDR3 consists of 12 residues. Germline V gene lookup returns CDR1 LNHDA and CDR2 SQIVND (reference sequence). V was shortened by 5 bases and J by 9 bases, with 11 bases between the two germline ends. CDR3 loop: CASSPYSGPQHF. The CDR3 region has the DNA TGTGCCAGTAGTCCCTATTCAGGGCCCCAGCATTTT.

The chain uses TRBV2 and TRBJ2-5; TRBD2 aligns across 12 bases. V lost 5 bases, J lost 5 bases, and 6 bases stayed unmatched. The germline gives CDR1 SNHLY, CDR2 FYNNEI. The CDR3 is 15 residues long. CDR3 nucleotides: TGTGCCAGCAGTAGAGGACTAGCGGGATTGGAGACCCAGTACTTC. Translation gives CASSRGLAGLETQYF.

This chain joins TRBV27 and TRBJ1-1; no clear D gene. The germline V gene encodes CDR1 MNHEY and CDR2 SMNVEV (reference sequence). The CDR3 extends over 13 amino acids. Trimming stripped 3 bases from V and 4 bases from J, with 9 bases between. The CDR3 spells CASSFITGTEAFF. The DNA for the CDR3 is TGTGCCAGCAGTTTCATCACGGGCACTGAAGCTTTCTTT.

The V gene is TRBV30, the J gene TRBJ1-2; D remains ambiguous. The CDR3 extends over 12 amino acids. Germline V lookup: CDR1 GTSNPN, CDR2 SVGIG (reference sequence). Trimming took 1 base from V and 5 from J, leaving 8 bases between them. The CDR3 DNA follows: TGTGCCTGGAGTGCTGAGCCTTATGGCTACACCTTC. Its protein product is CAWSAEPYGYTF.

This sequence joins TRBV7-9 and TRBJ1-3, with TRBD1 as a possible D gene (5 bases). This CDR3 has 14 residues. Trimming removed 3 bases at V and 2 bases at J, with 8 bases between. Germline CDR1 and CDR2: SEHNR and FQNEAQ (reference sequence). This chain's CDR3 is CASSFGHPGNTIYF. The DNA of the CDR3 is TGTGCCAGCAGCTTCGGACACCCTGGAAACACCATATATTTT.

V and J are TRBV6-5 and TRBJ1-1; perhaps TRBD1 as D (5 bases). The germline V gene has CDR1 MNHEY and CDR2 SVGAGI. Trimming cost V 4 bases and J 2 bases, with 8 bases left between them. The CDR3 is 13 amino acids. CDR3 in amino acids: CASSLGTNTEAFF. The CDR3 nucleotides are TGTGCCAGCAGTTTGGGGACTAACACTGAAGCTTTCTTT.

The table lists this clone with a count of one. The chain employs TRBV27 and TRBJ2-6, with 9 bases lining up with TRBD1. J was trimmed by 4 bases and V by 5 bases; bases with no gene match: 9. This CDR3 is 17 amino acids long. Germline CDR1 and CDR2: MNHEY and SMNVEV (reference sequence). The CDR3 sequence is CASSHHRGQPGANVLTF. In DNA form, the CDR3 reads TGTGCCAGCAGTCACCACAGGGGGCAGCCCGGGGCCAACGTCCTGACTTTC.

This chain uses TRBV6-6 with TRBJ1-2, with D perhaps TRBD1 (6 bases). The CDR3 spans 17 residues. V lost 5 bases and J lost 8, with 27 bases in between. Per germline, CDR1 MNHNY and CDR2 SVGAGI (reference sequence). In DNA, the CDR3 is TGTGCCAGCAGTCCCCAGGGGTGGGACCTCGGGATGGACGGCTACACCTTC. Its translation is CASSPQGWDLGMDGYTF.